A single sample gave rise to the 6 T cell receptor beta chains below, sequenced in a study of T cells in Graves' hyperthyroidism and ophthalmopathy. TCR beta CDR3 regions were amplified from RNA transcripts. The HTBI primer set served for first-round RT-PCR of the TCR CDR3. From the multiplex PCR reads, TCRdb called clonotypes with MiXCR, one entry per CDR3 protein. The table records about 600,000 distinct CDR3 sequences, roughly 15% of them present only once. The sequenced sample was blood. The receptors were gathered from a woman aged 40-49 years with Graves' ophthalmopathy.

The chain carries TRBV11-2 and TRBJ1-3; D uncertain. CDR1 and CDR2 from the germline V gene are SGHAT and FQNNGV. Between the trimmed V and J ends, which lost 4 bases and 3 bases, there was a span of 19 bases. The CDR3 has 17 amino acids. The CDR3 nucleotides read TGTGCCAGCAGCTCAATAAGGCAGTCGGAGCTTGGAAACACCATATATTTT. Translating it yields CASSSIRQSELGNTIYF.

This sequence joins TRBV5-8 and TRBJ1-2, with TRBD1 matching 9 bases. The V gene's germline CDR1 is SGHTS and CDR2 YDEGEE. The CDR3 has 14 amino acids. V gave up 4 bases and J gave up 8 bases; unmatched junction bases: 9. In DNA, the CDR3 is TGTGCCAGCAGCCCCAGTGGGACAGGGCAGGGCTACACCTTC. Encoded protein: CASSPSGTGQGYTF.

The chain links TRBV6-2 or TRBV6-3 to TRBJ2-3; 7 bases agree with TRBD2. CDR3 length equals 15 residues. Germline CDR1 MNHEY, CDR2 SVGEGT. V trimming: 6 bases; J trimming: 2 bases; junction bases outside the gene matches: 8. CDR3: CASRAGVIFTDTQYF. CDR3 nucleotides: TGTGCCAGCAGGGCGGGGGTAATATTCACAGATACGCAGTATTTT.

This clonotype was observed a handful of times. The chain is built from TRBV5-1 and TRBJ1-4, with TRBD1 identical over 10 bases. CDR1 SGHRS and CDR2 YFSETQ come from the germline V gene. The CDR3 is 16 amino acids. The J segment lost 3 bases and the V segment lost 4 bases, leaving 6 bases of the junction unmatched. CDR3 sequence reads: CASSQEGQGANEKLFF. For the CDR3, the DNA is TGCGCCAGCAGCCAGGAAGGACAGGGGGCTAATGAAAAACTGTTTTTT.

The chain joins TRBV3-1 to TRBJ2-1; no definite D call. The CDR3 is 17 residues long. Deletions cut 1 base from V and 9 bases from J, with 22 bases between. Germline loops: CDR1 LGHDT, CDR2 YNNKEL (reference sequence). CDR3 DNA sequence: TGTGCCAGCAGCCAAGGGCAGATCCTATACGGGTCAGGTGAGCAGTTCTTC. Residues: CASSQGQILYGSGEQFF.

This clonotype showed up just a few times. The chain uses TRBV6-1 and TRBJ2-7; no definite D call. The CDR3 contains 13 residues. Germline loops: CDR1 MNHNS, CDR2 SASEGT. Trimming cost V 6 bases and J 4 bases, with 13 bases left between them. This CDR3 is CASSQLVLYEQYF. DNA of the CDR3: TGTGCCAGCAGCCAGCTCGTGTTGTACGAGCAGTACTTC.